The 3 T cell receptor beta chains in this list originate from one sample, sequenced in a study of early T cells in non-severe SARS-CoV-2 infection. TCRdb called the 5' RACE reads again in MiXCR, with one record for every CDR3 protein. The sample carries about 50,000 distinct CDR3 sequences, approximately 11% recorded once. Sequencing was performed on whole blood. The receptors were sampled from an adult who was a healthcare worker with PCR-confirmed SARS-CoV-2 infection or an uninfected control (not recorded which).

This clonotype was counted between two and nine times. The chain is built from TRBV6-2 or TRBV6-3 and TRBJ2-2, with a possible D match to TRBD2 (6 bases). Between the trimmed V and J ends, which lost 4 bases and 3 bases, there was a span of 9 bases. The CDR3 is 14 amino acids. In germline, CDR1 is MNHEY, CDR2 SVGEGT. CDR3: CASSSGEDTGELFF. In DNA form, the CDR3 reads TGTGCCAGCAGTTCGGGGGAGGACACCGGGGAGCTGTTTTTT.

This clonotype came up many times. The chain combines TRBV11-2 with TRBJ2-5; D is unresolved. The length of the CDR3 is 13 residues. Trimming took 0 bases from V and 5 from J, leaving 7 bases between them. CDR1 is SGHAT, CDR2 FQNNGV, per germline. CDR3 protein: CASSLEGTETQYF. In DNA form, the CDR3 reads TGTGCCAGCAGCTTAGAAGGTACCGAGACCCAGTACTTC.

This clonotype was seen a few times. The rearrangement links TRBV29-1 to TRBJ2-5; D is possibly TRBD1 (6 bases). CDR1 SQVTM and CDR2 ANQGSEA come from the germline V gene. Trimming took off 4 bases at V and 3 bases at J, with 15 bases between the two ends. The CDR3 runs 14 residues. This CDR3 reads CSVVPPRGEETQYF. The CDR3 DNA is TGCAGCGTTGTACCTCCCAGGGGAGAAGAGACCCAGTACTTC. Drawing the rest from reference TRBV29-1 and TRBJ2-5, the complete variable domain is SAVISQKPSRDICQRGTSLTIQCQVDSQVTMMFWYRQQPGQSLTLIATANQGSEATYESGFVIDKFPISRPNLTFSTLTVSNMSPEDSSIYLCSVVPPRGEETQYFGPGTRLLVL.